The rows below give T cell receptor beta chains drawn from one sample of a study of beta chain features in type 1 diabetes. Generated by immunoSEQ multiplex PCR, the TCRdb table keeps only in-frame clones and is missing some. The sample lists hundreds of thousands of clones, over 12% seen once, with approximately 0.043% in the top ten. Sequencing was performed on naive CD4+ T cells from blood. These receptor sequences come from a man between 18 and 35 years old with type 1 diabetes. Each CDR3 is given with its conserved first and last residue. D genes are given only for firm matches. Size values are once, few and many counts, or a class for expanded clones, and some rows have none.

TRBV7-7	13	.	TRBJ2-5	.	CASSPVTEETQYF	TGTGCTAGCAGCCCAGTCACGGAAGAGACCCAGTACTTC
TRBV9	16	.	TRBJ2-7	TRBD2	CASSVGTSEHTYEQYF	TGTGCCAGCAGCGTAGGGACTAGCGAACACACCTACGAGCAGTACTTC
TRBV6-5	15	.	TRBJ2-1	TRBD2	CASRSGTSGSDEQFF	TGTGCCAGCAGATCCGGGACTAGCGGGAGCGATGAGCAGTTCTTC
TRBV7-9	14	.	TRBJ1-2	.	CASSFRGSDYGYTF	TGTGCCAGCAGCTTCCGCGGGTCAGACTATGGCTACACCTTC
TRBV30	13	few	TRBJ2-2	.	CARTRTNTGELFF	TGTGCCCGGACAAGAACCAACACCGGGGAGCTGTTTTTT
TRBV5-6	15	few	TRBJ1-2	TRBD1	CASSLMDRRHYGYTF	TGTGCCAGCAGCCTTATGGACAGGCGCCACTATGGCTACACCTTC
TRBV9	15	.	TRBJ1-1	.	CASSVVTGRRTEAFF	TGTGCCAGCAGCGTAGTCACGGGGAGACGGACTGAAGCTTTCTTT
TRBV4-1	13	.	TRBJ2-7	.	CASSQIHGYEQYF	TGCGCCAGCAGCCAGATCCACGGGTACGAGCAGTACTTC
TRBV7-2	14	.	TRBJ2-6	.	CASSAGTGANVLTF	TGTGCCAGCAGCGCCGGGACTGGGGCCAACGTCCTGACTTTC
TRBV15	13	.	TRBJ1-1	.	CATSTAVNTEAFF	TGTGCCACCAGCACGGCCGTGAACACTGAAGCTTTCTTT
TRBV10-3	13	.	TRBJ1-1	.	CASRTELNTEAFF	TGTGCCAGCCGGACAGAACTGAACACTGAAGCTTTCTTT
TRBV7-2	13	.	TRBJ1-1	.	CASSLDRDTEAFF	TGTGCCAGCAGCTTAGACAGGGACACTGAAGCTTTCTTT
TRBV29-1	12	.	TRBJ2-7	.	CSVGSGVHEQYF	TGCAGCGTTGGCTCGGGGGTCCACGAGCAGTACTTC
TRBV14	14	.	TRBJ2-4	.	CASSHPPGGDIQYF	TGTGCCAGCAGCCACCCCCCCGGGGGAGACATTCAGTACTTC
TRBV29-1	14	few	TRBJ2-1	TRBD1	CSVDIVGQNNEQFF	TGCAGCGTGGACATTGTGGGACAGAATAATGAGCAGTTCTTC
TRBV29-1	15	.	TRBJ2-2	.	CSVPHPGWNTGELFF	TGCAGCGTTCCTCACCCAGGGTGGAACACCGGGGAGCTGTTTTTT
TRBV7-2	14	.	TRBJ2-4	.	CASSLGLAKNIQYF	TGTGCCAGCAGCTTGGGGCTAGCCAAAAACATTCAGTACTTC
TRBV28	15	few	TRBJ1-2	.	CASSLQHGQNYGYTF	TGTGCCAGCAGTCTCCAACATGGACAGAACTATGGCTACACCTTC
TRBV30	15	few	TRBJ2-2	.	CAWSVLTGDTGELFF	TGTGCCTGGAGTGTATTGACAGGAGACACCGGGGAGCTGTTTTTT
TRBV14	15	.	TRBJ2-5	TRBD2	CASSLLAGDGRTQYF	TGTGCCAGCAGCCTTCTAGCGGGAGACGGGCGGACCCAGTACTTC
TRBV15	16	.	TRBJ2-2	.	CATSRRRGANTGELFF	TGTGCCACCAGCAGGAGACGGGGAGCGAACACCGGGGAGCTGTTTTTT
TRBV29-1	12	.	TRBJ1-2	TRBD1	CGLRDSADGYTF	TGCGGGCTCCGGGACAGTGCCGATGGCTACACCTTC
TRBV7-9	13	.	TRBJ2-5	.	CASSFAVRETQYF	TGTGCCAGCAGCTTCGCCGTCAGGGAGACCCAGTACTTC
TRBV6-1	16	few	TRBJ1-2	TRBD1	CASSVTGTGGWSGYTF	TGTGCCAGCAGTGTAACCGGGACAGGGGGCTGGAGTGGCTACACCTTC
TRBV25-1	13	.	TRBJ1-1	.	CASSERKNTEAFF	TGTGCCAGCAGTGAGAGAAAGAACACTGAAGCTTTCTTT
TRBV5-1	14	.	TRBJ2-7	.	CASSLEAGSYEQYF	TGCGCCAGCAGCTTGGAGGCAGGCTCCTACGAGCAGTACTTC
TRBV30	14	once	TRBJ1-3	.	CAWSVRGGGNTIYF	TGTGCCTGGAGTGTACGGGGGGGCGGAAACACCATATATTTT
TRBV7-4	16	.	TRBJ2-1	.	CASSLCLRGSYNEQFF	TGTGCCAGCAGCTTATGCCTGCGGGGTTCCTACAATGAGCAGTTCTTC
TRBV28	15	.	TRBJ1-5	.	CASSFSHSGNQPQHF	TGTGCCAGCAGTTTTTCCCACAGCGGCAATCAGCCCCAGCATTTT
TRBV29-1	15	.	TRBJ1-1	.	CSVEPVGGAGTEAFF	TGCAGCGTTGAACCCGTGGGGGGGGCCGGCACTGAAGCTTTCTTT
TRBV28	14	few	TRBJ2-4	TRBD1	CASSLGTGWNIQYF	TGTGCCAGCAGTCTCGGGACAGGGTGGAACATTCAGTACTTC
TRBV28	12	few	TRBJ1-2	.	CASRVTGYGYTF	TGTGCCAGCAGGGTAACAGGGTATGGCTACACCTTC
TRBV4-1	14	few	TRBJ2-3	.	CASSQVAQGGTQYF	TGCGCCAGCAGCCAAGTAGCCCAGGGCGGTACGCAGTATTTT
TRBV27	13	few	TRBJ1-6	.	CASSFKYNSPLHF	TGTGCCAGCAGTTTTAAGTATAATTCACCCCTCCACTTT
TRBV30	14	few	TRBJ1-1	.	CAWSHLTSNTEAFF	TGTGCCTGGAGTCACCTAACCTCAAACACTGAAGCTTTCTTT
TRBV15	13	.	TRBJ1-6	.	CATSRGGNSPLHF	TGTGCCACCAGCAGAGGGGGCAATTCACCCCTCCACTTT
TRBV5-1	12	.	TRBJ2-1	.	CASSFQGPEQFF	TGCGCCAGCAGCTTCCAAGGGCCAGAGCAGTTCTTC
TRBV7-6	14	.	TRBJ1-2	TRBD1	CASSEDRAIYGYTF	TGTGCCAGCAGCGAGGACAGGGCAATCTATGGCTACACCTTC
TRBV28	17	.	TRBJ2-3	TRBD2	CASSLLRSAGGADTQYF	TGTGCCAGCAGTTTATTAAGGAGTGCGGGGGGGGCAGATACGCAGTATTTT
TRBV27	14	.	TRBJ1-5	TRBD1	CASSPTGGVQPQHF	TGTGCCAGCAGTCCGACAGGGGGCGTTCAGCCCCAGCATTTT
TRBV28	11	.	TRBJ2-7	.	CASSAPYEQYF	TGTGCCAGCAGTGCACCCTACGAGCAGTACTTC
TRBV19	14	.	TRBJ2-3	TRBD1	CASSPGQGADTQYF	TGTGCCAGTAGTCCGGGACAGGGGGCAGATACGCAGTATTTT
TRBV7-9	13	few	TRBJ1-1	.	CASSHDIAEEAFF	TGTGCCAGCAGCCATGACATAGCCGAAGAAGCTTTCTTT
TRBV6-5	15	.	TRBJ2-6	.	CASSYESTGANVLTF	TGTGCCAGCAGTTACGAATCGACTGGGGCCAACGTCCTGACTTTC